This T cell receptor beta chain was recorded in a study of molecular identifiers for immune sequencing clone quantification. This clonotype was seen a few times. For bulk TCR libraries, previously described methods and listed TCR primers were used. A single record per CDR3 protein comes from TCRdb applying MiXCR to the PCR reads. The sample yields about half a million distinct CDR3 sequences, about 25% seen once. The junction had 3 bases not matched to a gene; V was cut back by 0 bases and J by 4 bases. The CDR3 extends over 15 amino acids. Looked up from germline, CDR1 is LGHDT and CDR2 is YNNKEL (reference sequence).

The sample taken for sequencing was naive CD8+ T cells from blood, with Jurkat cell RNA spiked in. Subset denoted: FACS-sorted CD8+CD4-CCR7+CD45RA+ naive T cells. The chain couples TRBV3-1 to TRBJ2-3, with 8 bases matching TRBD2. The sequence derives from a human donor in good health. Some libraries in this study had Jurkat cell RNA spiked in. CDR3 coding DNA: TGTGCCAGCAGCCAAGAGCCGGGAGGGGCAGATACGCAGTATTTT. Encoded protein: CASSQEPGGADTQYF.